Listed here is a single TCR beta chain. Its antigen is as yet unknown. This specimen comes from a study of T-cell reconstitution after alpha-beta-depleted transplantation in children. Preparation of the TCRbeta library used unique molecular identifiers. A single record per CDR3 protein comes from TCRdb applying MiXCR to the PCR reads. The sample carries approximately 1,000,000 distinct CDR3 sequences, less than 30% recorded once. Study results and limitations: As was reported, about two months after transplant, alpha-beta T cells came from several hundred expanded graft clones. After one year, T-cell counts and TCRbeta diversity mostly came from new T cells.

The sample in question was PBMCs, mostly from graft donor cells, obtained 360 days after TCRalphabeta/CD19-depleted stem cell transplant. The source of this sequence is a boy under two years old who had a stem cell transplant for SCID, so the T cells may come from the graft donor.

In DNA form, the CDR3 reads TGTGCCATCAATTTCACAGGGATGGTCTCCTACGAGCAGTACTTC. Its translation is CAINFTGMVSYEQYF. The chain links TRBV10-3 to TRBJ2-7; perhaps TRBD1 as D (6 bases). V gave up 7 bases and J gave up 0 bases, with 16 bases separating them. This CDR3 has 15 residues. Germline loops: CDR1 ENHRY, CDR2 SYGVKD.